The text below deals with one TCR beta chain. The antigen is undetermined. The data belong to a study of OX40 agonist ivuxolimab in advanced cancers. Study in general: The drug used for patients, ivuxolimab, was an agonistic anti-OX40 (CD134) antibody. A history of anti-PD-1, anti-PD-L1 or anti-CTLA-4 therapy was acceptable, and 30% to 45% had some.

Study-level points and caveats: Antigen specificity remained undetermined for the expanded peripheral T cells.

Some clones are missing from TCRdb's copy, which holds only in-frame ones; the method was immunoSEQ multiplex PCR. The sample lists 65,000 to 85,000 clones, roughly 92% occurring once. V was clipped by 8 bases and J by 0 bases, with 7 bases between them. This CDR3 comprises 12 residues. This TCR derives from an adult with an advanced solid tumor such as melanoma, head and neck, liver or kidney cancer. The V call is TRBV23-1, the J call TRBJ1-1; D call uncertain. TRBV23-1 is designated an ORF whose function remains uncertain. This material consisted of CD4+ or CD8+ T cells sorted from blood, taken in a trial of the OX40 agonist ivuxolimab. The CDR3: CASPRLNTEAFF. The DNA of the CDR3 is TGCGCCAGCCCTAGGTTGAACACTGAAGCTTTCTTT.